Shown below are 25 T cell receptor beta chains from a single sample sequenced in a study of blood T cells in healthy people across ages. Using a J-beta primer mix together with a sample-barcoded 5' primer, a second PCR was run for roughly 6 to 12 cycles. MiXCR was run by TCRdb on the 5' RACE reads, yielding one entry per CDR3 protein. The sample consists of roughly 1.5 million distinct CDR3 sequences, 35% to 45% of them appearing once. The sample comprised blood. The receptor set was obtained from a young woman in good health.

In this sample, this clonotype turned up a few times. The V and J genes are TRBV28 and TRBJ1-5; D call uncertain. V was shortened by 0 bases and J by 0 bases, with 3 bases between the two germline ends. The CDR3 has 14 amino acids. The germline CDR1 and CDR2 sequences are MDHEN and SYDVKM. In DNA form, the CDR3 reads TGTGCCAGCAGTTTATGGGATAGCAATCAGCCCCAGCATTTT. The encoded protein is CASSLWDSNQPQHF.

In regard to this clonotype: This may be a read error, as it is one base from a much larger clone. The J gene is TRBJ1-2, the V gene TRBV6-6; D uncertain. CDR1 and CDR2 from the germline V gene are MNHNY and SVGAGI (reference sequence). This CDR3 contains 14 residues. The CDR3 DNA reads TGTGCCAGCAGCCCCCGGCAGGAATATTATGACTACACCTTC. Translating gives CASSPRQEYYDYTF.

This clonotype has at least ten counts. The CDR3 loop is CSARDHKNIQYF. For the CDR3, the DNA is TGCAGCGCCCGGGACCACAAAAACATTCAGTACTTC. This chain uses TRBV29-1 with TRBJ2-4, with D perhaps TRBD1 or TRBD2 (5 bases each). V was pared by 7 bases and J by 3 bases, with 10 bases between. The germline CDR1 and CDR2 sequences are SQVTM and ANQGSEA. The CDR3 extends over 12 amino acids.

The CDR3 sequence is CAISEGLGAGNTEAFF. The CDR3 region has the DNA TGTGCCATCAGTGAAGGGCTGGGGGCGGGGAACACTGAAGCTTTCTTT. The chain couples TRBV10-3 to TRBJ1-1; tentative D call: TRBD1 (6 bases). Germline V gene lookup returns CDR1 ENHRY and CDR2 SYGVKD. The CDR3 has 16 amino acids. V dropped 3 bases and J dropped 1 base, with 15 bases sitting between them.

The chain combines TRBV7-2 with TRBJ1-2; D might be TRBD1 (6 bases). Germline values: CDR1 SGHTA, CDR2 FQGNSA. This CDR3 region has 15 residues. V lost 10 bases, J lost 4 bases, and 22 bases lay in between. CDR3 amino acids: CAISRRGGTTYGYTF. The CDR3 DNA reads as TGTGCCATCTCACGTAGGGGGGGTACTACCTATGGCTACACCTTC.

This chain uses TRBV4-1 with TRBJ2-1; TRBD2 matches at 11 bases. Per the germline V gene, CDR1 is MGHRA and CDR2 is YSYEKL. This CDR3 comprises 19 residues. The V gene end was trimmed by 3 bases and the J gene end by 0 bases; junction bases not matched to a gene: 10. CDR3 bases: TGCGCCAGCAGCCAGCTAGCGGGAGGTGCCCTTACCTCCTACAATGAGCAGTTCTTC. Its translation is CASSQLAGGALTSYNEQFF.

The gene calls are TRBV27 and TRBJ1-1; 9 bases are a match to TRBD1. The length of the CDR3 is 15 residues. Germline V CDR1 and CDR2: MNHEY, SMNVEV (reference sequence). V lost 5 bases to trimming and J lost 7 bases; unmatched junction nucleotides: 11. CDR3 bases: TGTGCCAGCAGTAACATCCTACAGGGGGCCCTTGAAGCTTTCTTT. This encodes CASSNILQGALEAFF.

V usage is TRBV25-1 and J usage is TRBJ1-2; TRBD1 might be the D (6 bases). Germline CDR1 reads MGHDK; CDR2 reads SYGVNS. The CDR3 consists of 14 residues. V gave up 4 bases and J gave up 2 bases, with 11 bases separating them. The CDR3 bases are TGTGCCAGCAGTGGCCCAACAGGGAACTATGGCTACACCTTC. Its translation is CASSGPTGNYGYTF.

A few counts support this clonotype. CDR3: CASSLPLSEQYF. The CDR3 nucleotides read TGTGCCAGCAGCTTACCTTTGAGCGAGCAGTACTTC. The V gene is TRBV7-2, the J gene TRBJ2-7; D is ambiguous. The CDR3 length is 12 residues. The germline V gene encodes CDR1 SGHTA and CDR2 FQGNSA. The V end lost 2 bases, the J end lost 6 bases, and 8 bases lay between the germline ends.

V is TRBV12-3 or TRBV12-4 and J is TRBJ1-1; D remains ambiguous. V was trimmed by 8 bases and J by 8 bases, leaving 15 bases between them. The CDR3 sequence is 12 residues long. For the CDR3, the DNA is TGTGCCAGCGGTCCCCTCGGAGAAGAAGCTTTCTTT. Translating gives CASGPLGEEAFF.

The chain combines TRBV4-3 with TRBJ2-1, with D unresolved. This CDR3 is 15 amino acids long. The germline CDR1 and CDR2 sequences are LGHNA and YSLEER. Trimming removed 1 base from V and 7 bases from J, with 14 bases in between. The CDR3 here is CASSQGALVWNEQFF. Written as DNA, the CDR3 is TGCGCCAGCAGCCAAGGAGCTCTAGTCTGGAATGAGCAGTTCTTC.

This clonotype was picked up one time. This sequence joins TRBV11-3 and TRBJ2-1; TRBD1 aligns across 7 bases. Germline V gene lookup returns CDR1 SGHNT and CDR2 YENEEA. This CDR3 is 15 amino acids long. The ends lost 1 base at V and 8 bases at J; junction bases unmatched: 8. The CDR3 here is CASSLGQGGGYEQFF. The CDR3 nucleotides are TGTGCCAGCAGCTTAGGACAGGGTGGTGGGTATGAGCAGTTCTTC.

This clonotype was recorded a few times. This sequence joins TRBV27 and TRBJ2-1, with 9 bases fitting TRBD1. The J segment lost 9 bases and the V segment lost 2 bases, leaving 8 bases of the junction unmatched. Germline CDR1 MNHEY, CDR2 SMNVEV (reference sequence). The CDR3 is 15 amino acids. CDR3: CASSLLGQGTPEQFF. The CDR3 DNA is TGTGCCAGCAGTTTACTTGGACAGGGGACTCCTGAGCAGTTCTTC.

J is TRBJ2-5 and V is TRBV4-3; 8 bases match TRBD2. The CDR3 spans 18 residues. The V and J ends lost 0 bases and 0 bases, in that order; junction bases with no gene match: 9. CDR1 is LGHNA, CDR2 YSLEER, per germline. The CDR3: CASSQDLGRGEYQETQYF. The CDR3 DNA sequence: TGCGCCAGCAGCCAAGACCTCGGGCGGGGGGAATACCAAGAGACCCAGTACTTC.

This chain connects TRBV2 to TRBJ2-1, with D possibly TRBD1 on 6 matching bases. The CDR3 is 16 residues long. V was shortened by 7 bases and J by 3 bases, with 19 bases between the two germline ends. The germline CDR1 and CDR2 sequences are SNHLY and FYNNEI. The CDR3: CASTTELGGFYNEQFF. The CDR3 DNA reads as TGTGCCAGCACCACCGAATTAGGGGGATTCTACAATGAGCAGTTCTTC.

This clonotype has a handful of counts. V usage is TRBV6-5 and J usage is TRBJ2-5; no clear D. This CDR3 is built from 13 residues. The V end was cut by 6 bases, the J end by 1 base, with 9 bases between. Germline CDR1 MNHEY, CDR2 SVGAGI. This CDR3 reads CASRRTFQETQYF. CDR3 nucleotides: TGTGCCAGCAGACGCACTTTCCAAGAGACCCAGTACTTC.

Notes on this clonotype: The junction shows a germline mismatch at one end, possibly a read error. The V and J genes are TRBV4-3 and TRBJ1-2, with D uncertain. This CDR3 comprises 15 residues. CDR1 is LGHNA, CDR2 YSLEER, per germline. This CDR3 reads CASSQDSGPNYGCTF. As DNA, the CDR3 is TGCGCCAGCAGCCAAGATAGTGGACCCAACTATGGCTGCACCTTC.

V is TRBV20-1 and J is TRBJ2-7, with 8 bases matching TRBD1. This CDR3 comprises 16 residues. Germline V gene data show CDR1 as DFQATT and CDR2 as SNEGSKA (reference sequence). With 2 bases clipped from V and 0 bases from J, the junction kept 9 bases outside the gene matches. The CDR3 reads CSARPRTGSISYEQYF. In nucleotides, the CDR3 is TGCAGTGCTAGACCTCGGACAGGGAGTATCTCCTACGAGCAGTACTTC.

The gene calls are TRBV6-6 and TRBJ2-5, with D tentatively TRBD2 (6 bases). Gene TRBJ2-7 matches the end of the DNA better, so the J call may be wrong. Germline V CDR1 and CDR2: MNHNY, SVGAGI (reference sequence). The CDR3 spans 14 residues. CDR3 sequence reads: CASSYRGNLYEQYF. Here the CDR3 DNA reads TGTGCCAGCAGTTATCGGGGGAACCTTTACGAGCAGTACTTC.

CDR3: CSARDLRAVWSYGYTF. CDR3 nucleotides: TGCAGTGCTAGAGATCTGCGGGCAGTCTGGAGCTATGGCTACACCTTC. The chain is built from TRBV20-1 and TRBJ1-2; D uncertain. V lost 0 bases and J 4 bases, leaving 18 bases between the germline ends. Germline CDR1 is DFQATT and CDR2 is SNEGSKA (reference sequence). This CDR3 is built from 16 residues.

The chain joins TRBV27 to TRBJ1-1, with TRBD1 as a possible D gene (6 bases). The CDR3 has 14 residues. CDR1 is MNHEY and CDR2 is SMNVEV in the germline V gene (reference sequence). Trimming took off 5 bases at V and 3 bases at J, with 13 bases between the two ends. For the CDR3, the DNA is TGTGCCAGCAGTACAAGGACAGAAGACACTGAAGCTTTCTTT. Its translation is CASSTRTEDTEAFF.

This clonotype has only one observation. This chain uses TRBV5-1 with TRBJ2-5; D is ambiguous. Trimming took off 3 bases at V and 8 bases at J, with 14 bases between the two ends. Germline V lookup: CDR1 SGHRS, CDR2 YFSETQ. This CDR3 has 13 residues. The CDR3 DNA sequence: TGCGCCAGCAGCTCCGGCCTAGTTGGAACCCAGTACTTC. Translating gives CASSSGLVGTQYF. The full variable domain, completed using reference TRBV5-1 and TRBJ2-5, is KAGVTQTPRYLIKTRGQQVTLSCSPISGHRSVSWYQQTPGQGLQFLFEYFSETQRNKGNFPGRFSGRQFSNSRSEMNVSTLELGDSALYLCASSSGLVGTQYFGPGTRLLVL.

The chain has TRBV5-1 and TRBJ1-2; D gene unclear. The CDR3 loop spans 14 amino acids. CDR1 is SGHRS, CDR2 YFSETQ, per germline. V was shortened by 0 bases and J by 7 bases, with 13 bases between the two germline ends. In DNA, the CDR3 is TGCGCCAGCAGCTTGGCCGAGTCGCGGGGTGGCTACACCTTC. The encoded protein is CASSLAESRGGYTF.

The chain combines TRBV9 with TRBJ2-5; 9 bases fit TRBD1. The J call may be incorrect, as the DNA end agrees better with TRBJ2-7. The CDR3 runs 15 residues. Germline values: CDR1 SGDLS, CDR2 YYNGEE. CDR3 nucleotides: TGTGCCAGCAGCGTAGCTGGGACAGGGAACAACGAGCAGTACTTC. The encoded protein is CASSVAGTGNNEQYF.

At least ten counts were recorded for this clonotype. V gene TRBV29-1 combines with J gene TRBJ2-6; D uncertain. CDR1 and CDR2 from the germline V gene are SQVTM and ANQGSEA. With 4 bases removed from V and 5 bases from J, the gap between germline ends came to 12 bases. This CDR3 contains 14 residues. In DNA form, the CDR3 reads TGCAGCGTTGTGTTTGGGGTCTGGGCCAACGTCCTGACTTTC. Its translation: CSVVFGVWANVLTF.